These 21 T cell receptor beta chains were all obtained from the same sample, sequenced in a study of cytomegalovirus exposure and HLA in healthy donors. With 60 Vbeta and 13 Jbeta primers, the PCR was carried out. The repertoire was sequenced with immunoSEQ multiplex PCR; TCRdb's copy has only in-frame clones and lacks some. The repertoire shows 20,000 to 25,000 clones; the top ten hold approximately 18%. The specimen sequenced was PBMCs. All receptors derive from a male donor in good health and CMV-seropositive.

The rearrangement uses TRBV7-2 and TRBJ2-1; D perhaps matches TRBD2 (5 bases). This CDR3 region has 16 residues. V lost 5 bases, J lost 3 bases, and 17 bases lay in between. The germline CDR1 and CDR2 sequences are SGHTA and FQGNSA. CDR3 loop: CASSHHNTAVYNEQFF. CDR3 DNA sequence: TGTGCCAGCAGCCATCATAATACAGCGGTCTACAATGAGCAGTTCTTC.

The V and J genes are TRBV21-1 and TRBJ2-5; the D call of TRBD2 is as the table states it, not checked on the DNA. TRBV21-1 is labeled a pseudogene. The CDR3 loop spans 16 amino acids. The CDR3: CASRLGVGGHQETQYF. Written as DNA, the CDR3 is TGTGCCAGCAGGCTGGGGGTCGGGGGGCATCAAGAGACCCAGTACTTC.

The DNA for the CDR3 is TGTGCCAGCAGCATTAGACTAGCGCAGACCTACGAGCAGTACTTC. This gives the protein CASSIRLAQTYEQYF. This rearrangement joins TRBV7-9 to TRBJ2-7; 8 nucleotides match TRBD2. The germline CDR1 and CDR2 sequences are SEHNR and FQNEAQ (reference sequence). The V segment lost 5 bases and the J segment 2 bases; nucleotides outside the gene matches: 8. This CDR3 is built from 15 residues.

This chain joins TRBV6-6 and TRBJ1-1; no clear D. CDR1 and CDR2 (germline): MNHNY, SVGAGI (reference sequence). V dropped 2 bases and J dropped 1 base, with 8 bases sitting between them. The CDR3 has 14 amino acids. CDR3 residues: CASSYTAGNTEAFF. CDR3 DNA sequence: TGTGCCAGCAGTTACACCGCGGGGAACACTGAAGCTTTCTTT.

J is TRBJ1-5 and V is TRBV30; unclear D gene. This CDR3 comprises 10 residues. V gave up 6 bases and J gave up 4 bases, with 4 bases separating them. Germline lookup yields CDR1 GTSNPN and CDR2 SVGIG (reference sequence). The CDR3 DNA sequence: TGTGCCTGCAAAAATCAGCCCCAGCATTTT. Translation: CACKNQPQHF.

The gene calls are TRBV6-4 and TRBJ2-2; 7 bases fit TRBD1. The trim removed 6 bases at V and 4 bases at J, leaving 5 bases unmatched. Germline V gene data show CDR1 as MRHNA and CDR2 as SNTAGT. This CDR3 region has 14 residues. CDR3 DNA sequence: TGTGCCAGCAGCCCCGACAGGGTCACCGGGGAGCTGTTTTTT. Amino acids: CASSPDRVTGELFF.

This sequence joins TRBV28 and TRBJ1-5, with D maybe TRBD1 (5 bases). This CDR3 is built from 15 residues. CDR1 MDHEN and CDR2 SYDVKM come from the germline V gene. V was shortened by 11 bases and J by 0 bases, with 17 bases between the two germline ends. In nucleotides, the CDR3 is TGTGCCCCCAGGGAAGGGGATTATAGCAATCAGCCCCAGCATTTT. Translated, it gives CAPREGDYSNQPQHF.

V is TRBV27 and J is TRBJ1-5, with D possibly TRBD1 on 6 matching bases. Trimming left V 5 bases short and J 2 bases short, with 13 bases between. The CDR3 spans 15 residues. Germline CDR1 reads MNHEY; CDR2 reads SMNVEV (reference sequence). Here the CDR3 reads CASSLHRVGNQPQHF. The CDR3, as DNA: TGTGCCAGCAGTCTCCACAGGGTGGGCAATCAGCCCCAGCATTTT.

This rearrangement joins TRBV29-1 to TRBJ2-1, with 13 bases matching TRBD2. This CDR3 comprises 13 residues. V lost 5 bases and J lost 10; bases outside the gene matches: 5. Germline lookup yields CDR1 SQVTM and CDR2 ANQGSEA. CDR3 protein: CSVPGTSGIEQFF. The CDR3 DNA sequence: TGCAGCGTTCCCGGGACTAGCGGGATAGAGCAGTTCTTC.

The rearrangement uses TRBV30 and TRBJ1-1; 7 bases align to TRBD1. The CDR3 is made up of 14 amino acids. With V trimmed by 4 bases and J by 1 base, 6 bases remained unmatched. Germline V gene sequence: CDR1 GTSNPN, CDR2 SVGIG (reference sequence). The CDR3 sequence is CAWINRGWNTEAFF. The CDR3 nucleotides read TGTGCCTGGATTAACAGGGGTTGGAACACTGAAGCTTTCTTT.

Written as DNA, the CDR3 is TGTGCCAGCAGCTTAATAGGGACAGGGGACGGCTACACCTTC. It yields the protein CASSLIGTGDGYTF. V gene TRBV7-3 combines with J gene TRBJ1-2, with 10 bases identical to TRBD1. There are 14 residues in the CDR3. The V and J ends lost 1 base and 8 bases, in that order; junction bases with no gene match: 4. Germline CDR1 and CDR2: SGHTA and FQGTGA.

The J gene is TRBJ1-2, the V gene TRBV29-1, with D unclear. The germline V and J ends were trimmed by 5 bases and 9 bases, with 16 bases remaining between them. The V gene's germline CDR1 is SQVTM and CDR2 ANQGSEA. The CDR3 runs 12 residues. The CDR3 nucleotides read TGCAGCGTTCTGCTGACGGGTCGAAGCTACACCTTC. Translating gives CSVLLTGRSYTF.

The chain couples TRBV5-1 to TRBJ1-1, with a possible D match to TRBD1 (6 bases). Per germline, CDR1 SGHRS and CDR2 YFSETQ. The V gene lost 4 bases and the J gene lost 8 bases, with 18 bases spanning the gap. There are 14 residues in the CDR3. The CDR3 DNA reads TGCGCCAGCAGCGCTGCGGGGGCCCCCAGGGAAGCTTTCTTT. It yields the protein CASSAAGAPREAFF.

The CDR3 spells CASRNVRAEWAEAFF. For the CDR3, the DNA is TGTGCCAGCCGCAACGTCAGGGCGGAATGGGCTGAAGCTTTCTTT. The V and J genes are TRBV7-9 and TRBJ1-1; tentatively, D is TRBD1 (5 bases). V lost 8 bases to trimming and J lost 6 bases, with 22 bases between them. The CDR3 is 15 residues long. Looked up from germline, CDR1 is SEHNR and CDR2 is FQNEAQ (reference sequence).

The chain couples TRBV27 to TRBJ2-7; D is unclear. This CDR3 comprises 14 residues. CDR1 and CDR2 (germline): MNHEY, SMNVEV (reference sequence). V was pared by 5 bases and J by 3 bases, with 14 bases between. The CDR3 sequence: CASSIGSFNYEQYF. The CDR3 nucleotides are TGTGCCAGCAGTATCGGGTCCTTTAACTACGAGCAGTACTTC.

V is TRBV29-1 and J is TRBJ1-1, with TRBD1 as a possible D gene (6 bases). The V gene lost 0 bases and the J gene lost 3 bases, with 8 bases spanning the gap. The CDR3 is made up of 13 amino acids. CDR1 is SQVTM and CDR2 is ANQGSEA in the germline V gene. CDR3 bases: TGCAGCGTTGAAGAGGGGGCCGACACTGAAGCTTTCTTT. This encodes CSVEEGADTEAFF.

The CDR3 region is CASSQGGVREQFF. The CDR3 DNA reads as TGTGCCAGCTCACAAGGCGGGGTTCGAGAGCAGTTCTTC. This rearrangement joins TRBV18 to TRBJ2-1; D possibly corresponds to TRBD2 (6 bases). The germline V and J ends were trimmed by 4 bases and 10 bases, with 14 bases remaining between them. This CDR3 spans 13 amino acids. CDR1 KGHSH and CDR2 LQKENI come from the germline V gene.

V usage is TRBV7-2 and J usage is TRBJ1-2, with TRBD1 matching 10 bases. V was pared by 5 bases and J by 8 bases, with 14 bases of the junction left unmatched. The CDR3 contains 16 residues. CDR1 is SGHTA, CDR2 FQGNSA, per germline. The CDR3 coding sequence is TGTGCCAGCAGCGCCTCCCGGGACAGGGGTGGAGAGGGCTACACCTTC. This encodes CASSASRDRGGEGYTF.

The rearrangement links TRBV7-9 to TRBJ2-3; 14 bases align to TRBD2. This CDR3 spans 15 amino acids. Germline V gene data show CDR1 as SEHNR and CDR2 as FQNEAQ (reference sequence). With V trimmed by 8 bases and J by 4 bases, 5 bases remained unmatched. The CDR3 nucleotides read TGTGCCAGCCTGACTAGCGGGAGGGCAGCAGATACGCAGTATTTT. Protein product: CASLTSGRAADTQYF.

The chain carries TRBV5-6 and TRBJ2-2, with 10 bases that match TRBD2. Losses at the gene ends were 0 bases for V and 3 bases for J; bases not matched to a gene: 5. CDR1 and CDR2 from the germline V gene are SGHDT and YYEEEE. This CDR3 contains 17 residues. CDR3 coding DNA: TGTGCCAGCAGCTTGGAAGCGGGGGGGCTATACACCGGGGAGCTGTTTTTT. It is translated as CASSLEAGGLYTGELFF.

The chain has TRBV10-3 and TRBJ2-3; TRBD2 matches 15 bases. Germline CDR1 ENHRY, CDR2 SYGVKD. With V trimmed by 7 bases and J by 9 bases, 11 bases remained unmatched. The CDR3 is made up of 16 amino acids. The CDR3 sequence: CAINVLSGTSGRTQYF. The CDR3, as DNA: TGTGCCATCAACGTACTTTCCGGGACTAGCGGGAGGACGCAGTATTTT.